The 32 T cell receptor beta chains reported below all come from one sample, sequenced in a study of graft-versus-host responses after intestinal transplantation. Their antigens remain unidentified. Only in-frame clones appear in the TCRdb table, and some are missing; sequencing was by immunoSEQ multiplex PCR. The sample contains about 94,000 clones, over 75% of which appear only once. Here the sequenced sample was unstimulated CD8+ T cells sorted from spleen or lymph node cells, taken before intestinal transplant. All receptors come from a human donor who received an intestinal transplant.

V usage is TRBV4-3 and J usage is TRBJ2-1; 15 nucleotides line up with TRBD2. CDR1 is LGHNA, CDR2 YSLEER, per germline. The CDR3 length is 17 residues. Trimming removed 0 bases from V and 7 bases from J; junction bases left unmatched: 4. The CDR3 DNA reads as TGCGCCAGCAGCCAAGATTTCGGACTAGCGGGGGGGAATGAGCAGTTCTTC. Translating it yields CASSQDFGLAGGNEQFF.

The rearrangement uses TRBV5-5 and TRBJ2-7; 7 nucleotides agree with TRBD2. Germline V gives CDR1 SGHKS, CDR2 YYEKEE (reference sequence). The CDR3 has 18 residues. J was trimmed by 2 bases and V by 0 bases; bases with no gene match: 14. CDR3 amino acids: CASSLAGAGRGLTYEQYF. CDR3 DNA: TGTGCCAGCAGCTTGGCCGGAGCGGGAAGGGGATTGACCTACGAGCAGTACTTC. Based on the CDR3 plus reference TRBV5-5 and TRBJ2-7, the full variable domain is DAGVTQSPTHLIKTRGQQVTLRCSPISGHKSVSWYQQVLGQGPQFIFQYYEKEERGRGNFPDRFSARQFPNYSSELNVNALLLGDSALYLCASSLAGAGRGLTYEQYFGPGTRLTVT.

The CDR3 region is CASSPSGAGEQFF. The CDR3 DNA follows: TGCGCCAGCAGCCCAAGCGGAGCGGGTGAGCAGTTCTTC. The V call is TRBV5-1, the J call TRBJ2-1, with D tentatively TRBD2 (6 bases). This CDR3 comprises 13 residues. CDR1 and CDR2 from the germline V gene are SGHRS and YFSETQ. V lost 4 bases and J lost 9, with 14 bases in between.

The rearrangement uses TRBV19 and TRBJ2-2; D remains ambiguous. The CDR3 is made up of 13 amino acids. Trimming stripped 4 bases from V and 3 bases from J, with 6 bases between. CDR1 and CDR2 (germline): LNHDA, SQIVND (reference sequence). CDR3 sequence (DNA): TGTGCCAGTAGTAGGGCAGACACCGGGGAGCTGTTTTTT. This encodes CASSRADTGELFF.

CDR3 sequence reads: CASSLSWDRGQGTGELFF. The CDR3 DNA follows: TGTGCCAGCAGCTTAAGCTGGGACAGGGGGCAAGGCACCGGGGAGCTGTTTTTT. The rearrangement links TRBV7-6 to TRBJ2-2; 12 bases map to TRBD1. The CDR3 is 18 amino acids. Germline trimming cut 2 bases from V and 4 bases from J; bases unmatched to any gene: 8. Germline-derived CDR1 and CDR2 are SGHVS and FNYEAQ. Full variable domain (rest looked up from reference TRBV7-6 and TRBJ2-2): GAGVSQSPRYKVTKRGQDVALRCDPISGHVSLYWYRQALGQGPEFLTYFNYEAQQDKSGLPNDRFSAERPEGSISTLTIQRTEQRDSAMYRCASSLSWDRGQGTGELFFGEGSRLTVL.

This clone showed up just once. The gene calls are TRBV27 and TRBJ2-7, with TRBD2 matching over 7 bases. The CDR3 has 15 amino acids. Germline CDR1 MNHEY, CDR2 SMNVEV (reference sequence). Germline trimming cut 7 bases from V and 2 bases from J; bases unmatched to any gene: 11. The CDR3 bases are TGTGCCAGCAAGGAGAGGGACTATTTGCCCTACGAGCAGTACTTC. Its translation is CASKERDYLPYEQYF.

This rearrangement joins TRBV6-6 to TRBJ1-4; TRBD1 might be the D (5 bases). This CDR3 has 15 amino acids. Germline V gives CDR1 MNHNY, CDR2 SVGAGI (reference sequence). Trimming took off 0 bases at V and 5 bases at J, with 10 bases between the two ends. CDR3 DNA: TGTGCCAGCAGTTACTCGACAGATTGGAATGAAAAACTGTTTTTT. This sequence encodes CASSYSTDWNEKLFF.

The chain carries TRBV27 and TRBJ1-2; 9 bases fit TRBD1. The ends lost 2 bases at V and 4 bases at J; junction bases unmatched: 5. Germline V gene lookup returns CDR1 MNHEY and CDR2 SMNVEV (reference sequence). The CDR3 extends over 15 amino acids. The CDR3 here is CASSLLPQGAYGYTF. Here the CDR3 DNA reads TGTGCCAGCAGTTTACTACCACAGGGGGCCTATGGCTACACCTTC.

The genes are TRBV9 and TRBJ2-7, with 7 bases aligning to TRBD2. V lost 3 bases to trimming and J lost 7 bases; unmatched junction nucleotides: 4. The CDR3 has 12 residues. CDR1 is SGDLS, CDR2 YYNGEE, per germline. CDR3 coding DNA: TGTGCCAGCAGCGGGCCTAGCGGAGAGCAGTACTTC. Translating it yields CASSGPSGEQYF.

In its sample, this clone was seen once. The chain recombines TRBV13 with TRBJ2-1, with D perhaps matching TRBD1 (6 bases). Germline-derived CDR1 and CDR2 are PRHDT and FYEKMQ (reference sequence). The CDR3 covers 16 residues. V gave up 5 bases and J gave up 0 bases, with 14 bases separating them. The CDR3 loop reads CASSLGQKISYNEQFF. DNA for the CDR3: TGTGCCAGCAGCCTCGGACAGAAAATCTCCTACAATGAGCAGTTCTTC.

The chain joins TRBV4-1 to TRBJ2-1; 7 nucleotides line up with TRBD1. Germline V lookup: CDR1 MGHRA, CDR2 YSYEKL. The CDR3 has 15 residues. With 1 base clipped from V and 3 bases from J, the junction kept 3 bases outside the gene matches. The CDR3 sequence is CASSQADRLYNEQFF. The CDR3, as DNA: TGCGCCAGCAGCCAAGCGGACAGGCTCTACAATGAGCAGTTCTTC.

The chain has TRBV7-9 and TRBJ2-3; 7 nucleotides match TRBD2. The V segment lost 2 bases and the J segment 2 bases; nucleotides outside the gene matches: 4. The CDR3 is made up of 15 amino acids. The germline CDR1 and CDR2 sequences are SEHNR and FQNEAQ (reference sequence). Here the CDR3 reads CASSLPRENTDTQYF. CDR3 coding DNA: TGTGCCAGCAGCTTACCGCGGGAGAACACAGATACGCAGTATTTT.

This clone was counted only a few times. The chain combines TRBV5-6 with TRBJ1-1; the D is unclear. Per the germline V gene, CDR1 is SGHDT and CDR2 is YYEEEE. Deletions cut 4 bases from V and 1 base from J, with 5 bases between. The length of the CDR3 is 12 residues. CDR3 region: CASSIKNTEAFF. The CDR3 region has the DNA TGTGCCAGCAGCATCAAGAACACTGAAGCTTTCTTT. Full variable domain (remainder filled in from reference TRBV5-6 and TRBJ1-1): DAGVTQSPTHLIKTRGQQVTLRCSPKSGHDTVSWYQQALGQGPQFIFQYYEEEERQRGNFPDRFSGHQFPNYSSELNVNALLLGDSALYLCASSIKNTEAFFGQGTRLTVV.

V usage is TRBV5-1 and J usage is TRBJ2-7; 10 bases fit TRBD1. The CDR3 has 16 residues. Germline V gives CDR1 SGHRS, CDR2 YFSETQ. J was trimmed by 3 bases and V by 4 bases; bases with no gene match: 10. In DNA form, the CDR3 reads TGCGCCAGCAGCGATGGGTTAGGGGACAGGGGCTACGAGCAGTACTTC. The encoded protein is CASSDGLGDRGYEQYF.

This clone was found once. The chain has TRBV7-9 and TRBJ1-5; D gene ambiguous. The CDR3 totals 14 residues. The germline V gene has CDR1 SEHNR and CDR2 FQNEAQ (reference sequence). The germline V and J ends were trimmed by 6 bases and 2 bases, with 11 bases remaining between them. The CDR3 region is CASRTPRGNQPQHF. The CDR3 coding sequence is TGTGCCAGCAGAACTCCCCGGGGCAATCAGCCCCAGCATTTT.

J is TRBJ1-1 and V is TRBV4-1; 8 nucleotides line up with TRBD1. The V and J ends lost 0 bases and 5 bases, in that order; junction bases with no gene match: 11. CDR3 length: 17 amino acids. Germline CDR1 MGHRA, CDR2 YSYEKL. The CDR3 is CASSQDPGQGARTEAFF. The DNA for the CDR3 is TGCGCCAGCAGCCAAGACCCCGGGCAGGGGGCGCGTACTGAAGCTTTCTTT.

This clone was detected only once. V gene TRBV15 combines with J gene TRBJ1-5; 7 nucleotides agree with TRBD1. The CDR3 covers 16 residues. Germline values: CDR1 LNHNV, CDR2 YYDKDF (reference sequence). Germline trimming cut 0 bases from V and 5 bases from J; bases unmatched to any gene: 7. The CDR3 loop is CATSRDGRTGYQPQHF. The CDR3 DNA sequence: TGTGCCACCAGCAGAGATGGGCGGACAGGCTATCAGCCCCAGCATTTT.

This clone was counted a single time. This rearrangement joins TRBV27 to TRBJ2-5; TRBD1 aligns across 7 bases. The CDR3 has 15 residues. The germline V gene has CDR1 MNHEY and CDR2 SMNVEV (reference sequence). V lost 2 bases to trimming and J lost 1 base; unmatched junction nucleotides: 4. The CDR3 loop is CASSLPTGPQETQYF. DNA for the CDR3: TGTGCCAGCAGTTTACCGACAGGGCCCCAAGAGACCCAGTACTTC.

Concerning this clone: Other DNA sequences within the sample encode an identical CDR3. The chain uses TRBV4-1 and TRBJ1-1, with 7 bases that match TRBD1. The CDR3 is 16 amino acids. V shed 0 bases and J 4 bases; nucleotides not matched to a gene: 8. The germline gives CDR1 MGHRA, CDR2 YSYEKL. Written as DNA, the CDR3 is TGCGCCAGCAGCCAAGACGCCGGTACAGGGGTCACTGAAGCTTTCTTT. Its protein product is CASSQDAGTGVTEAFF.

The chain is built from TRBV5-4 and TRBJ1-2; 9 positions match TRBD1. The CDR3 sequence is 14 residues long. Trimming removed 4 bases from V and 4 bases from J; junction bases left unmatched: 5. CDR1 is SGHNT and CDR2 is YYREEE in the germline V gene (reference sequence). The CDR3 sequence is CASSPGQGSYGYTF. The CDR3 nucleotides read TGTGCCAGCAGCCCGGGACAGGGATCCTATGGCTACACCTTC.

V is TRBV11-2 and J is TRBJ2-2, with 10 bases that match TRBD1. The CDR3 contains 16 residues. Germline CDR1 is SGHAT and CDR2 is FQNNGV. Unmatched junction bases numbered 5, after V lost 3 bases and J lost 4 bases. This CDR3 reads CASSFTGTGVTGELFF. DNA of the CDR3: TGTGCCAGCAGCTTCACCGGGACAGGGGTCACCGGGGAGCTGTTTTTT.

This clone was recorded a few times. The chain uses TRBV7-9 and TRBJ2-7; unclear D gene. The V gene lost 6 bases and the J gene lost 7 bases, with 16 bases spanning the gap. In germline, CDR1 is SEHNR, CDR2 FQNEAQ (reference sequence). CDR3 size: 13 residues. The CDR3 DNA sequence: TGTGCCAGCAGAAGTTCTGAGGATGGGGAGCAGTACTTC. Translating gives CASRSSEDGEQYF. The complete variable domain, with remaining parts taken from reference TRBV7-9 and TRBJ2-7, reads DTGVSQNPRHKITKRGQNVTFRCDPISEHNRLYWYRQTLGQGPEFLTYFQNEAQLEKSRLLSDRFSAERPKGSFSTLEIQRTEQGDSAMYLCASRSSEDGEQYFGPGTRLTVT.

The chain recombines TRBV4-1 with TRBJ2-7; TRBD2 aligns across 9 bases. This CDR3 is 15 amino acids long. With 2 bases clipped from V and 2 bases from J, the junction kept 4 bases outside the gene matches. Germline V lookup: CDR1 MGHRA, CDR2 YSYEKL. The CDR3 coding sequence is TGCGCCAGCAGCCAATCGACTAGCGGCCCCTACGAGCAGTACTTC. Its protein product is CASSQSTSGPYEQYF.

The V gene is TRBV6-8, the J gene TRBJ2-7; TRBD2 matches at 14 bases. With V trimmed by 4 bases and J by 3 bases, 5 bases remained unmatched. Germline-derived CDR1 and CDR2 are MNHGY and SAAAGT. The CDR3 extends over 16 amino acids. The CDR3 region is CASSLPGLAGDYEQYF. The CDR3 coding sequence is TGTGCCAGCAGTTTACCGGGACTAGCGGGAGACTACGAGCAGTACTTC.

Regarding this clone: This specimen includes other DNA sequences encoding the same CDR3. V is TRBV28 and J is TRBJ1-1; no definite D call. CDR1 is MDHEN and CDR2 is SYDVKM in the germline V gene. V was pared by 3 bases and J by 3 bases, with 8 bases between. The CDR3 extends over 13 amino acids. CDR3 sequence (DNA): TGTGCCAGCAGTTTCCAGGCAGACACTGAAGCTTTCTTT. Its translation is CASSFQADTEAFF.

This chain connects TRBV12-5 to TRBJ2-5, with unresolved D. The length of the CDR3 is 13 residues. Germline V gene data show CDR1 as LGHNT and CDR2 as FRNRAP. Trimming cost V 4 bases and J 2 bases, with 8 bases left between them. CDR3 sequence reads: CASGSPVQETQYF. The CDR3 DNA sequence: TGTGCTAGTGGTTCCCCGGTACAAGAGACCCAGTACTTC.

V is TRBV9 and J is TRBJ2-7; 8 bases agree with TRBD2. The germline V gene has CDR1 SGDLS and CDR2 YYNGEE. This CDR3 region has 14 residues. V dropped 0 bases and J dropped 3; count of bases not matched to a gene: 2. The CDR3 sequence: CASSVELADYEQYF. CDR3 bases: TGTGCCAGCAGCGTAGAACTAGCGGACTACGAGCAGTACTTC.

The genes are TRBV6-5 and TRBJ2-1, with 10 nucleotides matching TRBD2. V lost 0 bases and J lost 6; bases outside the gene matches: 2. CDR1 and CDR2 (germline): MNHEY, SVGAGI. The CDR3 has 15 amino acids. The CDR3 loop is CASSYSLAGVNEQFF. The CDR3 DNA follows: TGTGCCAGCAGTTACTCCCTAGCGGGGGTCAATGAGCAGTTCTTC.

This clone was recorded once. The chain uses TRBV28 and TRBJ2-3; 8 bases are shared with TRBD2. This CDR3 is built from 16 residues. Germline lookup yields CDR1 MDHEN and CDR2 SYDVKM. V gave up 2 bases and J gave up 6 bases; unmatched junction bases: 10. CDR3 protein: CASSLALAGWSDTQYF. The CDR3 bases are TGTGCCAGCAGTTTAGCTCTAGCGGGTTGGTCGGATACGCAGTATTTT. Based on the CDR3 plus reference TRBV28 and TRBJ2-3, the full variable domain is DVKVTQSSRYLVKRTGEKVFLECVQDMDHENMFWYRQDPGLGLRLIYFSYDVKMKEKGDIPEGYSVSREKKERFSLILESASTNQTSMYLCASSLALAGWSDTQYFGPGTRLTVL.

The rearrangement joins TRBV27 to TRBJ1-2; the match to TRBD1 covers 8 bases. The CDR3 extends over 13 amino acids. Germline V gives CDR1 MNHEY, CDR2 SMNVEV (reference sequence). The V gene end was trimmed by 6 bases and the J gene end by 8 bases; junction bases not matched to a gene: 8. The CDR3 DNA follows: TGTGCCAGCAGGCGCAGGGGGCAAGGGGGCTACACCTTC. This encodes CASRRRGQGGYTF.

V usage is TRBV27 and J usage is TRBJ2-1, with 15 bases that match TRBD2. The germline CDR1 and CDR2 sequences are MNHEY and SMNVEV (reference sequence). Trimming cost V 6 bases and J 4 bases; bases outside gene matches: 7. The CDR3 is 17 residues long. This CDR3 is CASSRTGLAGGYNEQFF. Here the CDR3 DNA reads TGTGCCAGCAGCCGAACAGGACTAGCGGGGGGGTACAATGAGCAGTTCTTC.

This rearrangement joins TRBV10-1 to TRBJ1-5, with D perhaps TRBD1 (5 bases). Per germline, CDR1 WNHNN and CDR2 SYGVQD (reference sequence). Trimming pared 9 bases from V and 5 bases from J, leaving 8 bases between. The CDR3 contains 11 residues. The CDR3 loop is CARGGYQPQHF. The CDR3 coding sequence is TGCGCCAGGGGGGGGTATCAGCCCCAGCATTTT.